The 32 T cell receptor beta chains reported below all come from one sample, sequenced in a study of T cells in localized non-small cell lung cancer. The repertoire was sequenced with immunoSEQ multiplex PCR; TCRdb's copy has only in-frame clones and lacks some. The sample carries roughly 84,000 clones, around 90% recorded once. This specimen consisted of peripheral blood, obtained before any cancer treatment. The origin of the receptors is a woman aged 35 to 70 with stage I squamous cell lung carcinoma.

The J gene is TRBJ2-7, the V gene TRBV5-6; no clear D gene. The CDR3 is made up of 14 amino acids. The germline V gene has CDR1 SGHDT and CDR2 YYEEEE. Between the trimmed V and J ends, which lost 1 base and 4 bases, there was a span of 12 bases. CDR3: CASSLQVSHYEQYF. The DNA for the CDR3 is TGTGCCAGCAGCTTGCAGGTTAGTCATTACGAGCAGTACTTC.

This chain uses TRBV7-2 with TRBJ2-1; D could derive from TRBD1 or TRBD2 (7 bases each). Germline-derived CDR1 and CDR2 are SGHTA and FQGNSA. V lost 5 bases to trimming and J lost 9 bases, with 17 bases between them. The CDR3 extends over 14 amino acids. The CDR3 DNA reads TGTGCCAGCAGCCCCCAGGGGGGGGCAGGTGAGCAGTTCTTC. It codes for CASSPQGGAGEQFF.

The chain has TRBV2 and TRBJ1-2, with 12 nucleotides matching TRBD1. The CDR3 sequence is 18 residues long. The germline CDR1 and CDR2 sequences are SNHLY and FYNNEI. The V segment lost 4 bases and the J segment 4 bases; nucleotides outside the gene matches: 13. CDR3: CASSGRAGTGGTPYGYTF. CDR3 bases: TGTGCCAGCAGTGGGAGGGCCGGGACAGGGGGCACTCCCTATGGCTACACCTTC. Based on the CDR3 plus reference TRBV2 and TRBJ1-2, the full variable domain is EPEVTQTPSHQVTQMGQEVILRCVPISNHLYFYWYRQILGQKVEFLVSFYNNEISEKSEIFDDQFSVERPDGSNFTLKIRSTKLEDSAMYFCASSGRAGTGGTPYGYTFGSGTRLTVV.

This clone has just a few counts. The CDR3 sequence is CASSFQTEAFF. CDR3 DNA sequence: TGTGCCAGCAGCTTTCAGACTGAAGCTTTCTTT. This chain connects TRBV7-2 to TRBJ1-1; D is unclear. This CDR3 has 11 residues. The germline CDR1 and CDR2 sequences are SGHTA and FQGNSA. V dropped 3 bases and J dropped 5 bases, with 4 bases sitting between them. Combining the CDR3 with reference TRBV7-2 and TRBJ1-1 gives the whole variable domain GAGVSQSPSNKVTEKGKDVELRCDPISGHTALYWYRQSLGQGLEFLIYFQGNSAPDKSGLPSDRFSAERTGGSVSTLTIQRTQQEDSAVYLCASSFQTEAFFGQGTRLTVV.

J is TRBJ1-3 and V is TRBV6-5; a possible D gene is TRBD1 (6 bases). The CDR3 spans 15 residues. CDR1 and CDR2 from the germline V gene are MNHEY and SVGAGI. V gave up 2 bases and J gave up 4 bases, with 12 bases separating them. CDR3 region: CASSYPTGMGNTIYF. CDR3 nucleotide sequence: TGTGCCAGCAGTTACCCCACAGGGATGGGAAACACCATATATTTT.

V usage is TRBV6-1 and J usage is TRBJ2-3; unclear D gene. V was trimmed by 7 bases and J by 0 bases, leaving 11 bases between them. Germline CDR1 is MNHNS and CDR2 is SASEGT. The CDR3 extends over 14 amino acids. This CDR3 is CASKSALSTDTQYF. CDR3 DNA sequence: TGTGCCAGCAAAAGTGCACTTAGCACAGATACGCAGTATTTT.

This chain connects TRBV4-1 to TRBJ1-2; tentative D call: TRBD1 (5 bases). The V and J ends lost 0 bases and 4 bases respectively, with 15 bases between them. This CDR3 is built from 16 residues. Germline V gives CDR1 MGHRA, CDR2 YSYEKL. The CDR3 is CASSQEKQVVGYGYTF. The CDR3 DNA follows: TGCGCCAGCAGCCAAGAGAAACAGGTCGTAGGCTATGGCTACACCTTC.

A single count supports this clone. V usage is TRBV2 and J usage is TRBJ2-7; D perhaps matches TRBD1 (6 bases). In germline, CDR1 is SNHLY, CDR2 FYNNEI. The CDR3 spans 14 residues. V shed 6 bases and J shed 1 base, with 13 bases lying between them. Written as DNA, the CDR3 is TGTGCCAGCAGCGGGGAAGGGGGTTCCTACGAGCAGTACTTC. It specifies CASSGEGGSYEQYF. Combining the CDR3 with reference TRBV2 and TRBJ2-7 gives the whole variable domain EPEVTQTPSHQVTQMGQEVILRCVPISNHLYFYWYRQILGQKVEFLVSFYNNEISEKSEIFDDQFSVERPDGSNFTLKIRSTKLEDSAMYFCASSGEGGSYEQYFGPGTRLTVT.

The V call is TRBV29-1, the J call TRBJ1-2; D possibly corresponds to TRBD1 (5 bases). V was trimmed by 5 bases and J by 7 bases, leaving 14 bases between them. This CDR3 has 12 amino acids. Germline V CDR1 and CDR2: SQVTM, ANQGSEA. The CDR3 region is CSVHGGVSGYTF. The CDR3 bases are TGCAGCGTTCATGGGGGGGTTAGTGGCTACACCTTC.

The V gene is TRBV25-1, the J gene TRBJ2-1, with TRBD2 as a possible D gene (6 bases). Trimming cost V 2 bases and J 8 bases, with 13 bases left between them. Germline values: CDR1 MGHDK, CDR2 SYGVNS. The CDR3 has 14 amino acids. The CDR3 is CASSEVGGPDEQFF. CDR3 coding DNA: TGTGCCAGCAGTGAAGTGGGGGGTCCCGATGAGCAGTTCTTC.

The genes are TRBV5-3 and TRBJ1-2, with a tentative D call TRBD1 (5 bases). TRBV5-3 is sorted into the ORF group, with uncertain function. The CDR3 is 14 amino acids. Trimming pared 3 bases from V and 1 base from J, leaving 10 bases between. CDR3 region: CARSSQAVNYGYTF. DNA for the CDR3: TGTGCCAGAAGCTCACAGGCAGTTAACTATGGCTACACCTTC.

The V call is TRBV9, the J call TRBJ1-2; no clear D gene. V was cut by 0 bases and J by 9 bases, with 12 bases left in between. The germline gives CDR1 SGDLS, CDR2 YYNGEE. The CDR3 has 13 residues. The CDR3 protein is CASSVDRGSRYTF. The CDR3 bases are TGTGCCAGCAGCGTAGACCGGGGTTCTCGCTACACCTTC.

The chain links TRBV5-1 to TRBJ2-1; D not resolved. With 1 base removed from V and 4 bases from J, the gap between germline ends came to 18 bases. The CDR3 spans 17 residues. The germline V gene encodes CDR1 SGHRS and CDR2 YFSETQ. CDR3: CASSLQGILSGYNEQFF. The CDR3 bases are TGCGCCAGCAGCTTGCAAGGGATCTTGAGTGGGTACAATGAGCAGTTCTTC.

CDR3 region: CAWRARDWNEKLFF. In DNA, the CDR3 is TGTGCCTGGAGGGCCCGGGACTGGAATGAAAAACTGTTTTTT. This chain links TRBV30 with TRBJ1-4; D possibly corresponds to TRBD1 (5 bases). The CDR3 has 14 residues. CDR1 is GTSNPN, CDR2 SVGIG, per germline (reference sequence). Trimming took 3 bases from V and 5 from J, leaving 13 bases between them.

DNA for the CDR3: TGTGCCTGGAGTGAGGCCCCAGGAAGCGAAGCTTTCTTT. Encoded protein: CAWSEAPGSEAFF. The chain uses TRBV30 and TRBJ1-1; D gene uncertain. Trimming took 1 base from V and 8 from J, leaving 14 bases between them. Germline V gives CDR1 GTSNPN, CDR2 SVGIG (reference sequence). CDR3 length equals 13 residues.

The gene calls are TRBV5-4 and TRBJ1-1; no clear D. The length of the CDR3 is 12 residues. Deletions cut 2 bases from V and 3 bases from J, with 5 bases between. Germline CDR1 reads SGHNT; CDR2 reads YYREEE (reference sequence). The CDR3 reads CASSFQDTEAFF. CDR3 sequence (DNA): TGTGCCAGCAGCTTTCAGGACACTGAAGCTTTCTTT.

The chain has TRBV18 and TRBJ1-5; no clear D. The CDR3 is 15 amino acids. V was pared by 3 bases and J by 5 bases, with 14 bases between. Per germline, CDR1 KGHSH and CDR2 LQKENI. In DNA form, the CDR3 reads TGTGCCAGCTCACCGGACCGGGCCCAAGATCAGCCCCAGCATTTT. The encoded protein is CASSPDRAQDQPQHF.

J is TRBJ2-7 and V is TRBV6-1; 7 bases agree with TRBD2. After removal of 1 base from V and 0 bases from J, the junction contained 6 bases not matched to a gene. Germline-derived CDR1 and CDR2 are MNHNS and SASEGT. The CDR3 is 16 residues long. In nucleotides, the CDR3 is TGTGCCAGCAGTGAAGTGTTCGGGGGGAGCTCCTACGAGCAGTACTTC. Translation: CASSEVFGGSSYEQYF.

CDR3: CASKRLAVTDTQYF. The CDR3 coding sequence is TGTGCCAGCAAAAGACTAGCGGTTACAGATACGCAGTATTTT. This chain links TRBV2 with TRBJ2-3, with 9 positions matching TRBD2. Trimming at V came to 7 bases and at J to 3 bases, leaving 5 bases not matched to a gene. The germline V gene has CDR1 SNHLY and CDR2 FYNNEI. This CDR3 has 14 amino acids. Drawing the rest from reference TRBV2 and TRBJ2-3, the complete variable domain is EPEVTQTPSHQVTQMGQEVILRCVPISNHLYFYWYRQILGQKVEFLVSFYNNEISEKSEIFDDQFSVERPDGSNFTLKIRSTKLEDSAMYFCASKRLAVTDTQYFGPGTRLTVL.

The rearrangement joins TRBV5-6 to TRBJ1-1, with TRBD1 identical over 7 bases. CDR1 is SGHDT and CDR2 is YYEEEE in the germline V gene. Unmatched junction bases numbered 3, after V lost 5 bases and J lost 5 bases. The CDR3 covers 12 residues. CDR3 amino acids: CASRLQGTEAFF. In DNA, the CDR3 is TGTGCCAGCAGGTTACAGGGGACTGAAGCTTTCTTT.

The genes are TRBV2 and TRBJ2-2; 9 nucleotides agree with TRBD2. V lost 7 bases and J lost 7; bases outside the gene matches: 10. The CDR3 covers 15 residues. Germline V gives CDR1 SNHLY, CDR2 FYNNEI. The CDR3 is CASKANSGGGGELFF. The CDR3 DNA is TGTGCCAGCAAAGCGAATAGCGGGGGTGGCGGGGAGCTGTTTTTT.

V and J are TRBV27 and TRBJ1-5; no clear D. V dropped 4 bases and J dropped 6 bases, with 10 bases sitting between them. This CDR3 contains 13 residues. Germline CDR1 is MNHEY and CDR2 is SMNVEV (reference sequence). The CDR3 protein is CASSSLGGQPQHF. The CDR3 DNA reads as TGTGCCAGCAGTTCCCTAGGTGGTCAGCCCCAGCATTTT.

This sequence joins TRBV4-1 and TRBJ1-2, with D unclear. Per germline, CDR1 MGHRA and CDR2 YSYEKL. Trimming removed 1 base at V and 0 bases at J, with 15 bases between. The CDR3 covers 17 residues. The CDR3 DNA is TGCGCCAGCAGCCAAGTACGCGTGACAACCACTAACTATGGCTACACCTTC. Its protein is CASSQVRVTTTNYGYTF.

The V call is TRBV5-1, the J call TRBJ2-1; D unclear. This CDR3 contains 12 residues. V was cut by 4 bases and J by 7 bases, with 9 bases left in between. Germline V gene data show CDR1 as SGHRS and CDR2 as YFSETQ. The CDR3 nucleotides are TGCGCCAGCAGCACAACAGATAATGAGCAGTTCTTC. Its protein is CASSTTDNEQFF.

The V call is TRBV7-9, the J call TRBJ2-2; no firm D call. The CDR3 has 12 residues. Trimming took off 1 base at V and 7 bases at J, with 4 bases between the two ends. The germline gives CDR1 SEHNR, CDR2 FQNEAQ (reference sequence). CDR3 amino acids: CASSLGNGELFF. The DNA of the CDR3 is TGTGCCAGCAGCTTAGGAAACGGGGAGCTGTTTTTT.

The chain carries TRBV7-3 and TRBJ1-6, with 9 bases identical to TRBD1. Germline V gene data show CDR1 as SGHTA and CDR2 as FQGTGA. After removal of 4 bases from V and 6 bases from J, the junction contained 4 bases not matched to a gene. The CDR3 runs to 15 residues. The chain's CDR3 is CASSSKTGGNSPLHF. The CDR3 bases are TGTGCCAGCAGCTCCAAGACAGGGGGTAATTCACCCCTCCACTTT.

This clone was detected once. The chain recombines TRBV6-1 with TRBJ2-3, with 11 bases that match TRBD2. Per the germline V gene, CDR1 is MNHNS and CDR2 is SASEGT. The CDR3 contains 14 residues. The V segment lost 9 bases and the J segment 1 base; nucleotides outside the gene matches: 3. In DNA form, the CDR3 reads TGTGCCAGTACACTAGCGGGGGGCACAGATACGCAGTATTTT. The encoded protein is CASTLAGGTDTQYF.

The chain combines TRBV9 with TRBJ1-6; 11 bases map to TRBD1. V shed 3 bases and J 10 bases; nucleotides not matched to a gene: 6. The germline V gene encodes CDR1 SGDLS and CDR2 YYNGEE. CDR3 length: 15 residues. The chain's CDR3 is CASSGTGTGGSPLHF. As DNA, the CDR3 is TGTGCCAGCAGCGGCACCGGGACAGGGGGATCACCCCTCCACTTT.

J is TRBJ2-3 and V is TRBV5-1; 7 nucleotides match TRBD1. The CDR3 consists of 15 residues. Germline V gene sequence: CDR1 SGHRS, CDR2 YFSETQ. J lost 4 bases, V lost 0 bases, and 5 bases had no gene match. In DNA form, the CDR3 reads TGCGCCAGCAGCTTGGGGAGACAGGGTGCAGATACGCAGTATTTT. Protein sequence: CASSLGRQGADTQYF.

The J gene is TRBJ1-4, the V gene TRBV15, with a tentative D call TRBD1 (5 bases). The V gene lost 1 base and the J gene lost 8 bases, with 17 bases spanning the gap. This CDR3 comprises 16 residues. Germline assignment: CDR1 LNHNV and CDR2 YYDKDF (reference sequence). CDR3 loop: CATSRGWEGREEKLFF. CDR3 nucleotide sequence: TGTGCCACCAGCAGAGGGTGGGAGGGGAGGGAGGAAAAACTGTTTTTT.

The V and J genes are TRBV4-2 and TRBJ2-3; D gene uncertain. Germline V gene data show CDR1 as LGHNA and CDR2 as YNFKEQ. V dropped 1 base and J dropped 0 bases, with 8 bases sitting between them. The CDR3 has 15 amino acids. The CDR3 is CASSQGDQSTDTQYF. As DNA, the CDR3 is TGTGCCAGCAGCCAAGGAGACCAAAGCACAGATACGCAGTATTTT.

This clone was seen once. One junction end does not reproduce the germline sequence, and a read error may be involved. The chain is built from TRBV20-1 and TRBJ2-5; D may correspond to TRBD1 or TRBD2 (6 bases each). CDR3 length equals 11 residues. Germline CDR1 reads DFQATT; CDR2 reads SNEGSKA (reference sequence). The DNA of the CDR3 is TGCAGTGCTAGGGGGGCGGCTAGGGAGGACTTC. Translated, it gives CSARGAAREDF.